This T cell receptor beta chain was found in a study of shared clonotypes between healthy human individuals. Study in general: Researchers assigned three CD4 naive, three CD4 memory, two CD8 naive and one CD8 memory plate to each donor.

Only in-frame clones appear in the TCRdb table, and some are missing; sequencing was by immunoSEQ multiplex PCR. The data hold fewer than 3 million clones, with roughly 92% observed a single time. CDR1 and CDR2 from the germline V gene are MDHEN and SYDVKM. There are 15 residues in the CDR3. The V gene end was trimmed by 5 bases and the J gene end by 5 bases; junction bases not matched to a gene: 6. The investigators split CD4+ cells into a CD45RA+ naive subset and a CD45RA-negative memory subset. This sequence was found in a man aged 18-30 years in good health. Some clones in this sample may be carry-over from other donors' samples. Material: naive CD4+ T cells from PBMCs. Documented subset: CD45RA+ positively selected. The chain carries TRBV28 and TRBJ1-2; 12 bases align to TRBD1. In nucleotides, the CDR3 is TGTGCCAGCAGTACGGCGGGACAGGGGGCGTATGGCTACACCTTC. Amino acids: CASSTAGQGAYGYTF.